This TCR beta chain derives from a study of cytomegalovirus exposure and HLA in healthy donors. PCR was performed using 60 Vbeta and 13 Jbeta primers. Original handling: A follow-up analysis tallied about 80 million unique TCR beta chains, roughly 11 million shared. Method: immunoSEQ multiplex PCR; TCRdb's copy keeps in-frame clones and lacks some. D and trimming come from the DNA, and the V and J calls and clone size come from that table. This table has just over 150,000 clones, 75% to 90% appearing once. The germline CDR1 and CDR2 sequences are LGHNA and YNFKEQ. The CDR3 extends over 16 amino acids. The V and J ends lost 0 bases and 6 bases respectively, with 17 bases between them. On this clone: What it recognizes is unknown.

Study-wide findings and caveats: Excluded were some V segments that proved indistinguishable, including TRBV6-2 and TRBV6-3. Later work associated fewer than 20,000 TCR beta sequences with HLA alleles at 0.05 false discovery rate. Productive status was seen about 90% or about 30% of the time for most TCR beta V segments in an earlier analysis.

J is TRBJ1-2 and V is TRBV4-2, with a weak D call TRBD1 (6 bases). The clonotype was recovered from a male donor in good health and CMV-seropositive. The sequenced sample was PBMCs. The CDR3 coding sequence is TGTGCCAGCAGCCAAGAAGGGTTGTGGGCAGGGGATGGCTACACCTTC. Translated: CASSQEGLWAGDGYTF.